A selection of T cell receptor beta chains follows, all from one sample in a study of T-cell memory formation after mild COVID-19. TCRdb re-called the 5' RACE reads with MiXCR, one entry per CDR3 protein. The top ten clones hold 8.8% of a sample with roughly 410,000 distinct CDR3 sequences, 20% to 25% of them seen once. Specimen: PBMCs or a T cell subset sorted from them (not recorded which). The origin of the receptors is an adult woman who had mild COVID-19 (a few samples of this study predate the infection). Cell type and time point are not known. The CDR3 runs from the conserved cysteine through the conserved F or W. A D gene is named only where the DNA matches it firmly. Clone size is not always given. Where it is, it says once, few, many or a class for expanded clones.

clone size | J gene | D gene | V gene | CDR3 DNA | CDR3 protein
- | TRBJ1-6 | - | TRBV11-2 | TGTGCCAGCAGCTTAGGGGACCGGAGGTCAAATTCACCCCTCCACTTT | CASSLGDRRSNSPLHF
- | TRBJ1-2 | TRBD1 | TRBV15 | TGTGCCACCAGCAGAGGACAGGGAGGGTTCTATGGCTACACCTTC | CATSRGQGGFYGYTF
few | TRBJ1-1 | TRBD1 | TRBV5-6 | TGTGCCAGCAGCTGGCGACAGGGAGGGATCCCTGAAGCTTTCTTT | CASSWRQGGIPEAFF
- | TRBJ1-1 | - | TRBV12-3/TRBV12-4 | TGTGCCAGCACCTCTTCGGGGGGGCCGGGGGCTGAAGCTTTCTTT | CASTSSGGPGAEAFF
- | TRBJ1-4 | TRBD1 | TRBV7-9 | TGTGCCAGCAGCCACGGACAGGGTTTAGAAAAACTGTTTTTT | CASSHGQGLEKLFF
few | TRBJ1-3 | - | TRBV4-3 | TGCGCCAGCAGCCAAGACACGGGAAACACCATATATTTT | CASSQDTGNTIYF
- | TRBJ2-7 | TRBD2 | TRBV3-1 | TGTGCCAGCAGGTCCGGGACTAGCGGGAGCTACGAGCAGTACTTC | CASRSGTSGSYEQYF
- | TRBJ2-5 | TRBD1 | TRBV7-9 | TGTGCCAGCAGCCGGGACAGGGTGGCCCAAGAGACCCAGTACTTC | CASSRDRVAQETQYF
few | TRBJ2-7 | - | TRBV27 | TGTGCCAGCCTGCTTCTTTCTCGGACAGTTATGGCCTACGAGCAGTACTTC | CASLLLSRTVMAYEQYF
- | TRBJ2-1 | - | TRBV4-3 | TGCGCCAGCAGCCAAGGTGGGGACGTTAGTGAGCAGTTCTTC | CASSQGGDVSEQFF
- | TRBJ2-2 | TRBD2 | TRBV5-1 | TGCGCCAGCAGCTTGACTAGCGCCAGCACGAGGGAGCTGTTTTTT | CASSLTSASTRELFF
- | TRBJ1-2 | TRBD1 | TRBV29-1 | TGCAGCGCCCTGTCCCGGGACAGGGAGTACGGAGGCTACACCTTC | CSALSRDREYGGYTF
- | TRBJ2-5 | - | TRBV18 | TGTGCCAGCTCACCACCGAAAGGGACCCAGTACTTC | CASSPPKGTQYF
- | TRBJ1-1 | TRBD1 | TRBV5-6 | TGTGCCAACCTAACACAGGGGAGGTTTGGGAACACTGAAGCTTTCTTT | CANLTQGRFGNTEAFF
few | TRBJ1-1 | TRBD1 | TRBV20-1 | TGCAGTGCTCGGGGGGACAGCGACACTGAAGCTTTCTTT | CSARGDSDTEAFF
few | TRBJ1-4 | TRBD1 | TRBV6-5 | TGTGCCAGCAGTAGGGGACAGGGGGCGGGAAAACTGTTTTTT | CASSRGQGAGKLFF
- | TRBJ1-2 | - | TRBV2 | TGTGCCAGCCTGGGGGGACTCCACGGCTACACCTTC | CASLGGLHGYTF
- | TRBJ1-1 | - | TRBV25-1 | TGTGCCAGCAGTGAAGGGGGAAGGGACACTGAAGCTTTCTTT | CASSEGGRDTEAFF
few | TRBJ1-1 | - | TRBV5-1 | TGCGCCAGCAGCTTGGATGCGGGTGAAGCTTTCTTT | CASSLDAGEAFF
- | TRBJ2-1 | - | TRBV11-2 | TGTGCCAGCAGCAGCCAGGGCCACGGCTACAATGAGCAGTTCTTC | CASSSQGHGYNEQFF
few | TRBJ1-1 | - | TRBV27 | TGTGCCAGCAGTTTCGACGGGGAAGTTAGGGAAGCTTTCTTT | CASSFDGEVREAFF
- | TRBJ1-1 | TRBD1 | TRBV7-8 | TGTGCCAGCAGCTTACCGTCGGGACAGGGGACCGAAGCTTTCTTT | CASSLPSGQGTEAFF
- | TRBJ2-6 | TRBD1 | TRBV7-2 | TGTGCCAGCAGCTCGACAGGGTACTCTGGGGCCAACGTCCTGACTTTC | CASSSTGYSGANVLTF
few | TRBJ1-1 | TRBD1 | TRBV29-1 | TGCAGCGCCCTAAGACAGGGTAGCACTGAAGCTTTCTTT | CSALRQGSTEAFF
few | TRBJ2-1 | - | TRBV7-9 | TGTGCCAGCAGGGTACGTAGGCAAAATGAGCAGTTCTTC | CASRVRRQNEQFF
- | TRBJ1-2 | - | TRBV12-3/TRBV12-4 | TGTGCCAGCAGTTTAAGACCCCAGGGTGGCTACACCTTC | CASSLRPQGGYTF
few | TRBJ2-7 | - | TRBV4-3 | TGCGCCAGCAGCCAAGTGGGGGCGGGGGTTCTCCACGAGCAGTACTTC | CASSQVGAGVLHEQYF
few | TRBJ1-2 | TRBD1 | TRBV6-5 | TGTGCCAGCACCCCCCACCCCCAGGGGGCCTATGGCTACACCTTC | CASTPHPQGAYGYTF
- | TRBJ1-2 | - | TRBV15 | TGTGCCACCAGCAGAGATCGGGCACTCTATGGCTACACCTTC | CATSRDRALYGYTF
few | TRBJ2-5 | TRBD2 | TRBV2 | TGTGCCAGCAGCCCGACTAGCGGGTTGCAAGAGACCCAGTACTTC | CASSPTSGLQETQYF
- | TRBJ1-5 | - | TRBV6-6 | TGTGCCAGCAGTTCCCCAGGGAACTGGCCCCAGCATTTT | CASSSPGNWPQHF
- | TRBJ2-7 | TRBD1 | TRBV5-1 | TGCGCCAGCAGCTTAAACAGGGGGCCTCAGTACGAGCAGTACTTC | CASSLNRGPQYEQYF
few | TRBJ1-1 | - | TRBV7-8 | TGTGCCAGCAGCCGGACAGAATCGAACACTGAAGCTTTCTTT | CASSRTESNTEAFF
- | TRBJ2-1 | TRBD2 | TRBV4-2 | TGTGCCAGCAGCCAAGATTTGGGCGGGAGGGAGCAGTTCTTC | CASSQDLGGREQFF
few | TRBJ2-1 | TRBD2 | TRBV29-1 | TGCAGCGTCGTCGGACTAGCGGGACAGAGGGATGAGCAGTTCTTC | CSVVGLAGQRDEQFF
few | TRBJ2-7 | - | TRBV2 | TGTGCCAGCAAAGCCGCTCGAGGGGGCTACGAGCAGTACTTC | CASKAARGGYEQYF
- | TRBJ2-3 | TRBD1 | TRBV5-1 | TGCGCCAGCAGCCCAGGGACAGGGGGCATGACAGATACGCAGTATTTT | CASSPGTGGMTDTQYF
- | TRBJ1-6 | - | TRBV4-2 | TGTGCCAGCCTTCCCTTCCCAAACGCCGATTCACCCCTCCACTTT | CASLPFPNADSPLHF
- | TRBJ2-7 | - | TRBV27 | TGTGCCAGCAGTCCCCCTCGGAGGGGGAGCTACGAGCAGTACTTC | CASSPPRRGSYEQYF
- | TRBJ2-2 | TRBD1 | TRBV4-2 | TGTGCCAGCAGCCAAGAACAGGGGACAGCGAACACCGGGGAGCTGTTTTTT | CASSQEQGTANTGELFF